This T cell receptor beta chain was profiled in a study of control samples from healthy donors and cancer patients. TCRdb keeps only in-frame clones here, not all; method: immunoSEQ multiplex PCR. This sample has about 120,000 clones, with about 90% found just once. The V and J ends lost 0 bases and 8 bases, in that order; junction bases with no gene match: 7. The CDR3 extends over 15 amino acids. The V gene's germline CDR1 is SGHNT and CDR2 YYREEE (reference sequence). Sequenced sample: blood. This sequence was found in a man aged 18 to 30 in good health. This chain joins TRBV5-4 and TRBJ2-7; TRBD2 aligns across 11 bases. The CDR3 sequence: CASSLALAGVRQQYF. CDR3 nucleotides: TGTGCCAGCAGCTTGGCACTAGCGGGAGTTCGACAGCAGTACTTC.